This T cell receptor (beta chain) was recovered during a study of shared clonotypes between healthy human individuals. Overall study context: Aged between 18 and 49, the donors were a couple of women and three men.

The CDR3 runs 14 residues. The V and J ends lost 1 base and 4 bases respectively, with 10 bases between them. Looked up from germline, CDR1 is LNHDA and CDR2 is SQIVND (reference sequence). Study results and caveats: Genetic and exposure-history diversity was limited by the small donor number.

Comments on this clone: Antigen specificity is unknown.

Each subset's genomic DNA was shared equally among a number of immunoSEQ plates. Some clones are missing from TCRdb's copy, which holds only in-frame ones; the method was immunoSEQ multiplex PCR. The sample consists of fewer than 650,000 clones, about 79% of them appearing once. Sequencing was carried out using PBMCs. The rearrangement uses TRBV19 and TRBJ2-5; a weak D match, TRBD1 (5 bases). The origin of this receptor is a woman in her forties in good health. Some clones in this sample may be carry-over from other donors' samples. The CDR3 spells CASSIGTTGETQYF. DNA for the CDR3: TGTGCCAGTAGTATAGGAACAACAGGAGAGACCCAGTACTTC.